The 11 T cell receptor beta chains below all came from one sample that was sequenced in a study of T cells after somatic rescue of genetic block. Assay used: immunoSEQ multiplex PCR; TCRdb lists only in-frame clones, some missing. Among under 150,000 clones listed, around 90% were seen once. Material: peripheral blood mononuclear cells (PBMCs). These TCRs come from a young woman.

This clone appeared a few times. In nucleotides, the CDR3 is TGTGCCGCCGCGGGAGTGAACACTGAAGCTTTCTTT. This encodes CAAAGVNTEAFF. The chain combines TRBV10-3 with TRBJ1-1; D is uncertain. Germline V gene sequence: CDR1 ENHRY, CDR2 SYGVKD. V was pared by 11 bases and J by 0 bases, with 10 bases between. This CDR3 region has 12 residues.

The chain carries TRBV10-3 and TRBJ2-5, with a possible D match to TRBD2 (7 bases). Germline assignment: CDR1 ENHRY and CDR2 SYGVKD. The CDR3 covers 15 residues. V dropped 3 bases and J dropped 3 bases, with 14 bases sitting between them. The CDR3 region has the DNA TGTGCCATCAGTGATGGAGGGGGAGGGGAAGAGACCCAGTACTTC. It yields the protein CAISDGGGGEETQYF.

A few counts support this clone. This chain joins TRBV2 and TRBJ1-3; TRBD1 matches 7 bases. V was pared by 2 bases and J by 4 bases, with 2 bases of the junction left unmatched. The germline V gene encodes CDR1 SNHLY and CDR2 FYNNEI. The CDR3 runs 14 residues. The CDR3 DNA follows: TGTGCCAGCAGTGAAATGGGACAGGGAAACACCATATATTTT. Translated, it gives CASSEMGQGNTIYF. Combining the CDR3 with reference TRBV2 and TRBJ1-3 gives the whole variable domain EPEVTQTPSHQVTQMGQEVILRCVPISNHLYFYWYRQILGQKVEFLVSFYNNEISEKSEIFDDQFSVERPDGSNFTLKIRSTKLEDSAMYFCASSEMGQGNTIYFGEGSWLTVV.

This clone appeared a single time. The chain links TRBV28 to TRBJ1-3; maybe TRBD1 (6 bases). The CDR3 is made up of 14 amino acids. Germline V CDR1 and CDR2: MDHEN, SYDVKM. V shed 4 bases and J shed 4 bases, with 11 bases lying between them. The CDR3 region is CASSSTGPGNTIYF. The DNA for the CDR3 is TGTGCCAGCAGTTCTACAGGGCCCGGAAACACCATATATTTT.

The CDR3 reads CASSLIGLQETQYF. The CDR3 DNA follows: TGTGCCAGCAGTTTAATAGGGCTCCAAGAGACCCAGTACTTC. The V gene is TRBV27, the J gene TRBJ2-5; no firm D call. Trimming stripped 2 bases from V and 1 base from J, with 8 bases between. CDR1 MNHEY and CDR2 SMNVEV come from the germline V gene (reference sequence). This CDR3 comprises 14 residues.

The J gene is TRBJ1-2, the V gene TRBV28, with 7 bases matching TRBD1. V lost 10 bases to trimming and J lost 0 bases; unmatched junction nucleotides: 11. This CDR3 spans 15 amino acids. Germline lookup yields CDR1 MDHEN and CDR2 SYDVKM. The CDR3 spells CAISERGLANYGYTF. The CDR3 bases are TGTGCCATTTCGGAAAGGGGGCTGGCTAACTATGGCTACACCTTC.

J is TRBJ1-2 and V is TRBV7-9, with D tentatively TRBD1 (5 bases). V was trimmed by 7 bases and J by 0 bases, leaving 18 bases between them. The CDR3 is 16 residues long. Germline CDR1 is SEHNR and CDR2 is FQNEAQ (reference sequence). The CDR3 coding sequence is TGTGCCAGCAACCCCGGGGGTAATGGAGCTAACTATGGCTACACCTTC. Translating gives CASNPGGNGANYGYTF.

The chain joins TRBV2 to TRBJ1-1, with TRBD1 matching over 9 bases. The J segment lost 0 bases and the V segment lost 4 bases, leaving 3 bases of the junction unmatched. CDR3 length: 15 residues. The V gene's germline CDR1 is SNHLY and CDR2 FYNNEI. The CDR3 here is CASSAGQGMNTEAFF. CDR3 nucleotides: TGTGCCAGCAGTGCCGGACAGGGGATGAACACTGAAGCTTTCTTT.

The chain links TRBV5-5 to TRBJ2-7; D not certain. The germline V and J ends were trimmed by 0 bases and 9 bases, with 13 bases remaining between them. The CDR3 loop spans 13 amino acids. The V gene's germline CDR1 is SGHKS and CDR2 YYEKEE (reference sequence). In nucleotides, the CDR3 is TGTGCCAGCAGCTTGGTGACACTCGAAAGGCAGTACTTC. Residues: CASSLVTLERQYF.

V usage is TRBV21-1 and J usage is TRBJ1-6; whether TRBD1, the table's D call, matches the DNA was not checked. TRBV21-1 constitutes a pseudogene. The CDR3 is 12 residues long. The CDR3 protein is CASKVGDSPLHF. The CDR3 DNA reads TGTGCCAGCAAGGTAGGGGATTCACCCCTCCACTTT.

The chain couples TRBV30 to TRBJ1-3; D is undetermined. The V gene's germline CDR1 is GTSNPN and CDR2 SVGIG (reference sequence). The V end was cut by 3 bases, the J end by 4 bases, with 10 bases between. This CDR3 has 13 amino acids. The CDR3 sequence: CAWRRSGGNTIYF. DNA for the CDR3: TGTGCCTGGAGAAGGTCGGGGGGAAACACCATATATTTT.